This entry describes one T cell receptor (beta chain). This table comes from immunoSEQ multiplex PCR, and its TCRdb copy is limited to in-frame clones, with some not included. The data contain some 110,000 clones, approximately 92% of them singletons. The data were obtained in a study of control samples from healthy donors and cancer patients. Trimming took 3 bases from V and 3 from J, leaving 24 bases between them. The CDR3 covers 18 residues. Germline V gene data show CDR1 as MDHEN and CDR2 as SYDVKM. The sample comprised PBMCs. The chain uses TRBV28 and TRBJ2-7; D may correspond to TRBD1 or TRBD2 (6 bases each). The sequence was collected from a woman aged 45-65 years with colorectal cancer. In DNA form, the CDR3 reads TGTGCCAGCAGTTTCGGCTTACGCAGGGGACTCCAACGCTACGAGCAGTACTTC. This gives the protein CASSFGLRRGLQRYEQYF.